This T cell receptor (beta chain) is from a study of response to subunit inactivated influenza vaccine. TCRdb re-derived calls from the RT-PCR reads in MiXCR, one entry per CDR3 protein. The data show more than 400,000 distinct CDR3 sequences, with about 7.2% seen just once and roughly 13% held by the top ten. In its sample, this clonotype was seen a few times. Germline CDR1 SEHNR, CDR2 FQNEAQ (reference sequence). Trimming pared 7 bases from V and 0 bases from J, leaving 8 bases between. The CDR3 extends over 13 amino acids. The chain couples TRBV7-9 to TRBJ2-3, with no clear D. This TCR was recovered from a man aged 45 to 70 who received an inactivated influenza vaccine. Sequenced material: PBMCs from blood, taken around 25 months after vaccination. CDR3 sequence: CASTTQSTDTQYF. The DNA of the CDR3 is TGTGCCAGCACCACTCAAAGCACAGATACGCAGTATTTT.